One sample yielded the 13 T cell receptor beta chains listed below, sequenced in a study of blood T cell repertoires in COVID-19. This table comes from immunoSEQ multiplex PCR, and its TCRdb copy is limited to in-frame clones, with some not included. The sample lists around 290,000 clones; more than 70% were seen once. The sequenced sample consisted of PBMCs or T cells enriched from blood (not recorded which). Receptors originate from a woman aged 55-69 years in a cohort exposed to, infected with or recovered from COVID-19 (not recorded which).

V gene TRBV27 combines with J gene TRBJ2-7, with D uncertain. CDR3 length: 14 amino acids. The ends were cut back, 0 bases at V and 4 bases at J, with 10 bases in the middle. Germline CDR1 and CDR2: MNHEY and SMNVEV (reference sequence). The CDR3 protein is CASSLSWQVYEQYF. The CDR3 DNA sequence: TGTGCCAGCAGTTTATCGTGGCAAGTTTACGAGCAGTACTTC.

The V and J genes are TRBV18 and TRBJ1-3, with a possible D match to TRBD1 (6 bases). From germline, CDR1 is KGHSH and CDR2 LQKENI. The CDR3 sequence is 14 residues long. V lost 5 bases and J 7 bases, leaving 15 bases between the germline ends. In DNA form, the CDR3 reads TGTGCCAGCTCATCCTCCGGACAGCGGAACACCATATATTTT. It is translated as CASSSSGQRNTIYF. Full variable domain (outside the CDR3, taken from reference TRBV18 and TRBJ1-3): NAGVMQNPRHLVRRRGQEARLRCSPMKGHSHVYWYRQLPEEGLKFMVYLQKENIIDESGMPKERFSAEFPKEGPSILRIQQVVRGDSAAYFCASSSSGQRNTIYFGEGSWLTVV.

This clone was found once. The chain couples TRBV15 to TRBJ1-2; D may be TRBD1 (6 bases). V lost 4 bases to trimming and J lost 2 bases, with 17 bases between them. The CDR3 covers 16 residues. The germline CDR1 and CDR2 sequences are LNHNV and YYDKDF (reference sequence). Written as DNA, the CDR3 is TGTGCCACCAGCATAACGAAAAAACAGGGAAACTATGGCTACACCTTC. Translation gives CATSITKKQGNYGYTF.

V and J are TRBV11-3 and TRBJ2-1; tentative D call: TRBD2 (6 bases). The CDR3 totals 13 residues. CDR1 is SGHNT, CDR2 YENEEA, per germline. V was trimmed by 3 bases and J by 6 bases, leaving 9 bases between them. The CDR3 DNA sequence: TGTGCCAGCAGCTTTTTGACTAGCAATGAGCAGTTCTTC. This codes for CASSFLTSNEQFF.

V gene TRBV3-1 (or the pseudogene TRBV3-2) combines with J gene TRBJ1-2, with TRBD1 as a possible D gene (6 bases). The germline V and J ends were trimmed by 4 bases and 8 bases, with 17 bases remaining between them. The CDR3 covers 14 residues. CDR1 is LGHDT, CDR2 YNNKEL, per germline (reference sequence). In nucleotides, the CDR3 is TGTGCCAGCAGCCTCGCAGGGGTGGGAAGAGGCTACACCTTC. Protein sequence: CASSLAGVGRGYTF.

CDR3 protein: CASSPRDLGTQYF. The DNA of the CDR3 is TGTGCCAGCAGCCCGCGGGACCTAGGGACCCAGTACTTC. The V call is TRBV11-3, the J call TRBJ2-5; D may be TRBD2 (6 bases). Trimming pared 5 bases from V and 7 bases from J, leaving 14 bases between. Looked up from germline, CDR1 is SGHNT and CDR2 is YENEEA. The CDR3 spans 13 residues.

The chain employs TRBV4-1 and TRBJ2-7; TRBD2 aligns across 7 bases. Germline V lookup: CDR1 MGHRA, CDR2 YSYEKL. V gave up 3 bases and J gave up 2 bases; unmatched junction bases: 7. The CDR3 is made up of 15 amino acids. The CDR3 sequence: CASSHPGLGTYEQYF. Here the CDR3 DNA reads TGCGCCAGCAGCCACCCCGGACTAGGGACCTACGAGCAGTACTTC.

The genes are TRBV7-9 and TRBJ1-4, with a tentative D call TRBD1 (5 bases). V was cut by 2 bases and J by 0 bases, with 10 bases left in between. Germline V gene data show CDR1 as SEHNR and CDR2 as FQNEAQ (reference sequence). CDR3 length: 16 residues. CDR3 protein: CASSLRQIATNEKLFF. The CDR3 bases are TGTGCCAGCAGCTTACGACAGATAGCAACTAATGAAAAACTGTTTTTT.

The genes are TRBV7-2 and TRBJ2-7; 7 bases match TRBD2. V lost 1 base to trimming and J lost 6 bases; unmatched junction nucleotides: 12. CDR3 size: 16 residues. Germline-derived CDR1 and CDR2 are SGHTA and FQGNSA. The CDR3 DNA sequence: TGTGCCAGCAGCTTAGTTGAAGGGAGGGCCGGGGCCGAGCAGTACTTC. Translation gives CASSLVEGRAGAEQYF.

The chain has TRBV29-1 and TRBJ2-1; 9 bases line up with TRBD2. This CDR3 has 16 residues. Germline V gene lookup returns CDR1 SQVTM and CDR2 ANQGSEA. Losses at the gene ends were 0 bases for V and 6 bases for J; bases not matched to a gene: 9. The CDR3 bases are TGCAGCGTTGAAGATAAAGGCGGGAGGGGGGGCAATGAGCAGTTCTTC. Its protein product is CSVEDKGGRGGNEQFF.

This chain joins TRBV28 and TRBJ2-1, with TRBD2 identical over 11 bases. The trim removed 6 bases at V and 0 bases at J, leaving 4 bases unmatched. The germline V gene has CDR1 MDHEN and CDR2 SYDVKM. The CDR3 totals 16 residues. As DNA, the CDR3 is TGTGCCAGCAGCGTAACTAGCGGGAGCTCCTACAATGAGCAGTTCTTC. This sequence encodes CASSVTSGSSYNEQFF.

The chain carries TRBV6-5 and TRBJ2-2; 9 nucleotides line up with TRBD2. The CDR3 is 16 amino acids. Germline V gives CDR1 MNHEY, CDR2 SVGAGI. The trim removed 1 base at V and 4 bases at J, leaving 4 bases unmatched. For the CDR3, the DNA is TGTGCCAGCAGTTACTGGGGACTAGCAGGCACCGGGGAGCTGTTTTTT. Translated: CASSYWGLAGTGELFF.

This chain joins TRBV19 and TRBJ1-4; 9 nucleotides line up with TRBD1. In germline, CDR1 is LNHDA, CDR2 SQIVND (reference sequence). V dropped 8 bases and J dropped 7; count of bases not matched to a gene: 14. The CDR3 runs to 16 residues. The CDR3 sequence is CASADRGGGSGEKLFF. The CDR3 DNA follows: TGTGCCAGTGCGGACAGGGGTGGCGGTTCCGGTGAAAAACTGTTTTTT.